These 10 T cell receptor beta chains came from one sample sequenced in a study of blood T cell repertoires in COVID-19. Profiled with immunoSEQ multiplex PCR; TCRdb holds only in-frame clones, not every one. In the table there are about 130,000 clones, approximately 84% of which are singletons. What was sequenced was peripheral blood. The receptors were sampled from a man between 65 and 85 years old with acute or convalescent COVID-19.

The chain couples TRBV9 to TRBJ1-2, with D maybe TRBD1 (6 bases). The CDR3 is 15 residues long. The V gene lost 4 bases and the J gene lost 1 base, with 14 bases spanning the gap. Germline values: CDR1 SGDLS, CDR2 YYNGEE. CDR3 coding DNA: TGTGCCAGCAGCCAAGGACAGAGTCGTAACTATGGCTACACCTTC. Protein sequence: CASSQGQSRNYGYTF.

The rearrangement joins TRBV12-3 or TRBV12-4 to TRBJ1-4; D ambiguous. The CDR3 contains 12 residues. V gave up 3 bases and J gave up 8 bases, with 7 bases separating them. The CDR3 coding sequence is TGTGCCAGCAGTTTTTCGGGGGAAAAACTGTTTTTT. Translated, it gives CASSFSGEKLFF.

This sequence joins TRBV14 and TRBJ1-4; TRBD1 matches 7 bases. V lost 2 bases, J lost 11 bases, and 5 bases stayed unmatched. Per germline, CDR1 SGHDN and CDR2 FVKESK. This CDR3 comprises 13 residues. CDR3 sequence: CASSQTGERKLFF. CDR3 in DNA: TGTGCCAGCAGCCAAACAGGGGAGAGGAAACTGTTTTTT.

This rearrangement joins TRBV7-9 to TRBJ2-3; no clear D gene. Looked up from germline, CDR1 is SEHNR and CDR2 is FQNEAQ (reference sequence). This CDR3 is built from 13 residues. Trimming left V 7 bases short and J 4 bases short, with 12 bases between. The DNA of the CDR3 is TGTGCCAGCACCCAGCTGGGCCCAGATACGCAGTATTTT. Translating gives CASTQLGPDTQYF. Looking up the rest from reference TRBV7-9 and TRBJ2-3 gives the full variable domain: DTGVSQNPRHKITKRGQNVTFRCDPISEHNRLYWYRQTLGQGPEFLTYFQNEAQLEKSRLLSDRFSAERPKGSFSTLEIQRTEQGDSAMYLCASTQLGPDTQYFGPGTRLTVL.

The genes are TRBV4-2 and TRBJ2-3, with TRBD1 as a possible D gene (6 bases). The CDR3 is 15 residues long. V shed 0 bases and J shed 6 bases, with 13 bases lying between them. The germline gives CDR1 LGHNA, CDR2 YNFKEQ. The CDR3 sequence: CASSQEGQWADTQYF. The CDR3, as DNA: TGTGCCAGCAGCCAAGAGGGACAATGGGCGGATACGCAGTATTTT.

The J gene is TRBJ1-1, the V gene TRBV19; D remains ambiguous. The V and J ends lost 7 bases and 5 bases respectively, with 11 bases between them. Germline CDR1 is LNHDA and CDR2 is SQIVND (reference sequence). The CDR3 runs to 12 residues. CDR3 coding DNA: TGTGCCAGTACTAACAGTGGTACTGAAGCTTTCTTT. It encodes CASTNSGTEAFF.

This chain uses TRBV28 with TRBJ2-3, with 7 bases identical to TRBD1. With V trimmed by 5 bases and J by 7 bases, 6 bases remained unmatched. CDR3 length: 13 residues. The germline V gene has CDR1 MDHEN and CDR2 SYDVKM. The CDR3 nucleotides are TGTGCCAGCAGTCCCCCAGGGGGATATACGCAGTATTTT. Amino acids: CASSPPGGYTQYF.

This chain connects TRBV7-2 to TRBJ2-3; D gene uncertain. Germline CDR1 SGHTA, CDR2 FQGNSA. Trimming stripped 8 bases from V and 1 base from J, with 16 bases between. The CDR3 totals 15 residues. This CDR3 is CASGAFLRGTDTQYF. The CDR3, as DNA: TGTGCCAGCGGAGCCTTTTTGCGCGGCACAGATACGCAGTATTTT.

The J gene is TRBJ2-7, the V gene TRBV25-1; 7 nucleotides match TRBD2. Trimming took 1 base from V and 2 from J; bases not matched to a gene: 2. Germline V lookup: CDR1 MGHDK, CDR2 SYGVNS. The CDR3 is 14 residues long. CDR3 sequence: CASSESGRAYEQYF. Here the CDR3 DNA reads TGTGCCAGCAGTGAATCGGGGAGGGCCTACGAGCAGTACTTC.

CDR3: CASSLTGPSTDTQYF. The CDR3 DNA sequence: TGTGCCAGCAGCCTGACAGGGCCATCAACGGATACGCAGTATTTT. This chain joins TRBV6-6 and TRBJ2-3; 7 positions agree with TRBD1. CDR1 is MNHNY and CDR2 is SVGAGI in the germline V gene (reference sequence). This CDR3 is built from 15 residues. V lost 6 bases, J lost 6 bases, and 12 bases stayed unmatched.